This T cell receptor (beta chain) was observed in a study of shared clonotypes between healthy human individuals. In the study overall: Each donor's CD4 naive and CD4 memory cells filled three plates apiece, CD8 naive two, and CD8 memory one.

Subsets obtained from CD4+ cells comprised CD45RA+ naive and CD45RA-negative memory cells. To note about this clone: What it recognizes is unknown.

This CDR3 contains 14 residues. The ends were cut back, 7 bases at V and 5 bases at J, with 18 bases in the middle. The germline V gene encodes CDR1 SGHNT and CDR2 YYREEE (reference sequence). Study conclusions and caveats: Larger estimated richness was generally seen in naive subsets than in memory subsets. All-four-donor shared clonotypes had higher generation probabilities than non-shared clonotypes did.

Sequencing was performed with immunoSEQ multiplex PCR; in TCRdb, only in-frame clones are kept and a portion is missing. In the table there are 2 million to 2.5 million clones, 90% to 95% of which are singletons. The chain joins TRBV5-4 to TRBJ2-5; D call uncertain. Sequenced sample: naive CD4+ T cells from PBMCs. Described subset: CD45RA+ positively selected. The receptor's source is a man aged 18 to 35 in good health. Some clones in this sample may be carry-over from other donors' samples. The CDR3 coding sequence is TGTGCCAGCCCAGCTTCCCCCCCGGCGGAGACCCAGTACTTC. This translates into CASPASPPAETQYF.